This entry features one TCR beta chain sequence. This clonotype was counted many times. The specificity of this receptor is unknown. No much larger clonotype is one base removed from it; base qualities were not supplied. The meaning of the sample's treatment or condition label: live attenuated yellow fever vaccine strain. PBMCs were isolated from peripheral blood using a standard Ficoll-Paque protocol. CD4 and CD8 T-cell fractions were isolated with Dynabeads CD4 and CD8 positive selection kits. RNA was extracted with TriZol from bulk PBMCs, CD4 and CD8 fractions, and dextramer-positive and dextramer-negative fractions. TCR cDNA was made using 5'RACE template switching, a step that added a universal primer site and unique molecular identifiers. Priming for cDNA synthesis came from both the TCR alpha and TCR beta constant segments. Library amplification used two PCR steps, and the second PCR step added sample barcodes and sequencing adapters. Sequencing of libraries was performed on Illumina HiSeq 2500 (2x100 bp) or NovaSeq (2x150 bp). Under the source paper's analysis protocol: Reads were demultiplexed and collapsed into UMI consensus sequences with MIGEC, and V(D)J alignment was performed with MiXCR. Vaccine-responding clonotypes were identified with edgeR using replicate PBMC samples, with FDR below 0.01 and a log2 fold change above 5 up to day 15 being required. Each bulk clonotype received a CD4 or CD8 identity based on whether the sequenced CD4 or CD8 repertoire contained that clonotype at higher abundance. The public reads were quality trimmed at Q25 with fastp and then assembled into clones with MiXCR by TCRdb, keeping productive beta chains. When rows share a CDR3 protein, they turn into one entry using the most common DNA and genes. These V and J calls derive from TCRdb rather than the authors' analysis. This sample lists around 63,000 distinct CDR3 sequences; 6.5% to 8% were detected once. 36% of the sample rests with the top ten.

V and J are trimmed by 6 bases and 6 bases, and the gene matches miss 6 bases of the junction. CDR3 length: 15 amino acids, cysteine to phenylalanine. Of all the DNA, just the CDR3 is kept, 45 bases in frame from base 1. The germline V gene provides CDR1 SNHLY and CDR2 FYNNEI. The record originates from a study of T cells after yellow fever vaccination (dated by TCRdb to between 2018 and 2020). In the study overall: The SMART-Seq v4 Ultra Low Input RNA kit was used to prepare libraries from fractions with low cell numbers. Two healthy male donors, one aged 18 to 30 and one aged 30 to 40 years, were included in the cohort. Blood was collected at multiple timepoints before and after primary and secondary immunization, and bulk PBMC replicates and cell subsets were isolated. To track T-cell clones before and after primary and booster YFV17D yellow fever vaccination, bulk TCR alpha and beta repertoires were sequenced longitudinally. Here is what the overall study found, with its caveats: Most clones expanded after primary vaccination (almost 98% of CD4 and around nine tenths of CD8) were re-detected after the booster, suggesting that broad memory maintenance occurred. Only a couple of donors were included in the study, so the extent to which the findings can be generalized is limited. Computational filtering was needed because FACS-sorted repertoires could contain abundant contaminating clonotypes from the bulk population. A small fraction of clonotypes showed up in both the CD4 and CD8 compartments, probably as a result of convergent recombination. Compared with the primary T-cell response, the secondary T-cell response was weaker but faster, peaking on day 5 rather than day 15.

Sequenced here: CD8+ T cells sorted from PBMCs, sampled 15 days after the yellow fever booster vaccination. The sequence was collected from a young man who received the YFV17D yellow fever vaccine. In this chain, TRBV2 is recombined with TRBJ2-3; TRBD2 agrees with 13 junctional bases. The CDR3 region: CASRRTSGGLDTQYF. The DNA sequence is TGTGCCAGCAGGAGGACTAGCGGGGGCCTCGATACGCAGTATTTT.